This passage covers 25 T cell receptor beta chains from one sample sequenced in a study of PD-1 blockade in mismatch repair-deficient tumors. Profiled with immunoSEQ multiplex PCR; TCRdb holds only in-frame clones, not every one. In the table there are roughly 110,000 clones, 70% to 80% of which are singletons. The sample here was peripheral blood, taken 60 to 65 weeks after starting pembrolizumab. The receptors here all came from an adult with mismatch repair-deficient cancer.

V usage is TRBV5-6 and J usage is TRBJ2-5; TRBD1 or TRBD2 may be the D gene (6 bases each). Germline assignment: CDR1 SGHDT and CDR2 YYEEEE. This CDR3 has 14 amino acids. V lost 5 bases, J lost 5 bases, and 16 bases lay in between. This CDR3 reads CASSFDRGGETQYF. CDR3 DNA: TGTGCCAGCAGTTTCGACAGAGGGGGGGAGACCCAGTACTTC.

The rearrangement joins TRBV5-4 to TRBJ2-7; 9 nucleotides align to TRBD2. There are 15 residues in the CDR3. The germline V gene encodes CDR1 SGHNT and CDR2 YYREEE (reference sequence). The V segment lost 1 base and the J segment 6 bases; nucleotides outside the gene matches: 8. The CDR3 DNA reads TGTGCCAGCAGCTTGCCGGGACTAGCAACCGGCGAGCAGTACTTC. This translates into CASSLPGLATGEQYF.

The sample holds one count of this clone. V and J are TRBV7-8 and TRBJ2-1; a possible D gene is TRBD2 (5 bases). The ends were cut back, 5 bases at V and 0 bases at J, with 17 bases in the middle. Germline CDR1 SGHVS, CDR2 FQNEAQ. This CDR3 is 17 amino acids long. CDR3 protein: CASSPSTLASSYNEQFF. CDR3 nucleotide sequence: TGTGCCAGCAGCCCCTCAACCTTAGCGAGCTCCTACAATGAGCAGTTCTTC.

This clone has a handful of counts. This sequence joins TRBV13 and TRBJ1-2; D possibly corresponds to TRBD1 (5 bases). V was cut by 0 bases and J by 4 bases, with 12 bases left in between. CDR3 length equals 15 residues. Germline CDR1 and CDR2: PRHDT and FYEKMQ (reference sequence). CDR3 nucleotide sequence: TGTGCCAGCAGCTTAGGAAGGGGCGCCTCCTATGGCTACACCTTC. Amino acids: CASSLGRGASYGYTF.

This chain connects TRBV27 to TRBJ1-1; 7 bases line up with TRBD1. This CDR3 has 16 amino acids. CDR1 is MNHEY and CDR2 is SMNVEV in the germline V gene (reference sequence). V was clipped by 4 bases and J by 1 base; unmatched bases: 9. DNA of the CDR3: TGTGCCAGCAGTTCACCGAAGGGACAGAGGAACACTGAAGCTTTCTTT. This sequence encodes CASSSPKGQRNTEAFF.

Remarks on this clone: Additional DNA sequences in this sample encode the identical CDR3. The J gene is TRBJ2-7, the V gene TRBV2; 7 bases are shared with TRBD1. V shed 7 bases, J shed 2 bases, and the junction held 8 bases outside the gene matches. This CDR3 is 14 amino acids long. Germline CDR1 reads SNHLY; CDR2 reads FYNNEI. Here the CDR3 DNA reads TGTGCCAGCACCCTCCGGGACAGAACCTACGAGCAGTACTTC. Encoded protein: CASTLRDRTYEQYF.

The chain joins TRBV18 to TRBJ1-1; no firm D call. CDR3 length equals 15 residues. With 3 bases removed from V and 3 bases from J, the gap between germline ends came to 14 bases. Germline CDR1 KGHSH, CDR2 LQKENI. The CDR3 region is CASSPAVQKDTEAFF. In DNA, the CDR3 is TGTGCCAGCTCACCCGCCGTCCAGAAGGACACTGAAGCTTTCTTT.

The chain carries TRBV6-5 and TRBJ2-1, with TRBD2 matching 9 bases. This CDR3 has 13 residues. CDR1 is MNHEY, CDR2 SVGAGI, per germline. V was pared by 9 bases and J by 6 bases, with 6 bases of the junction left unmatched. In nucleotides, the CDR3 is TGTGCCAGTTCAAGCGGGAGGATCAATGAGCAGTTCTTC. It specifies CASSSGRINEQFF.

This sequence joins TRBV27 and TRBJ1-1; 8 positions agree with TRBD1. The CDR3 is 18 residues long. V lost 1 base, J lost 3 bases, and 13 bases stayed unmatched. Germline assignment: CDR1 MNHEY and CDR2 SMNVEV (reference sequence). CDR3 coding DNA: TGTGCCAGCAGTTTATACGCTGACAGGGGAGGTAGAGACACTGAAGCTTTCTTT. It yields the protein CASSLYADRGGRDTEAFF.

Written as DNA, the CDR3 is TGTGCCAGCATTGGCAGGCAAGGAAACACCATATATTTT. It yields the protein CASIGRQGNTIYF. The chain is built from TRBV2 and TRBJ1-3; D call uncertain. Trimming took 7 bases from V and 4 from J, leaving 11 bases between them. CDR1 is SNHLY, CDR2 FYNNEI, per germline. This CDR3 region has 13 residues. Full variable domain (remainder filled in from reference TRBV2 and TRBJ1-3): EPEVTQTPSHQVTQMGQEVILRCVPISNHLYFYWYRQILGQKVEFLVSFYNNEISEKSEIFDDQFSVERPDGSNFTLKIRSTKLEDSAMYFCASIGRQGNTIYFGEGSWLTVV.

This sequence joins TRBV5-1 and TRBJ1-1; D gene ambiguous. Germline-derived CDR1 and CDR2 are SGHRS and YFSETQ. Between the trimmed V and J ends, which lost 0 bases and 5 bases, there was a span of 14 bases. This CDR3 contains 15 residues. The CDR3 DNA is TGCGCCAGCAGCTTGGTCGGGGAGGTGGGTACTGAAGCTTTCTTT. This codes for CASSLVGEVGTEAFF.

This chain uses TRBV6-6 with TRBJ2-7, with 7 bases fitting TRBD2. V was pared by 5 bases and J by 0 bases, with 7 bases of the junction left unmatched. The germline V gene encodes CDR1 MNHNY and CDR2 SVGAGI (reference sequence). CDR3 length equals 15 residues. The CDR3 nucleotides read TGTGCCAGCAGTCCCTCGGCTAGCGGCTCCTACGAGCAGTACTTC. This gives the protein CASSPSASGSYEQYF.

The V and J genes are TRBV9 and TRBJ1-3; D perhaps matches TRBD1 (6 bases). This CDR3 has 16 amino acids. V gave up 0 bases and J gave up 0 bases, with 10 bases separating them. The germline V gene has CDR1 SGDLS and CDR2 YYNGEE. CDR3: CASSVERGSSGNTIYF. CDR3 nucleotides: TGTGCCAGCAGCGTAGAAAGGGGGAGCTCTGGAAACACCATATATTTT.

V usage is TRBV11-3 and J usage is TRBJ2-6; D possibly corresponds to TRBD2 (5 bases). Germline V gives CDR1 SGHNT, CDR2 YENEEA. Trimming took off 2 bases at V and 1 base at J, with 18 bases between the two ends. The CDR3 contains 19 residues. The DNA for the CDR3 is TGTGCCAGCAGCTTATCATCCCGGGATAGCAAGTCTGGGGCCAACGTCCTGACTTTC. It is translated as CASSLSSRDSKSGANVLTF.

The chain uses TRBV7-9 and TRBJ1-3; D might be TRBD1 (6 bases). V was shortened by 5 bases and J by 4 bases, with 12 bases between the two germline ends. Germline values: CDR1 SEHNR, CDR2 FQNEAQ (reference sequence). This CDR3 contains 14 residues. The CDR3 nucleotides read TGTGCCAGCAGCGACAGGATTCCCGGAAACACCATATATTTT. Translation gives CASSDRIPGNTIYF.

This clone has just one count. CDR3 in amino acids: CASRFGSSGNTIYF. DNA of the CDR3: TGTGCCAGCAGGTTCGGTAGCTCTGGAAACACCATATATTTT. The V call is TRBV7-2, the J call TRBJ1-3; D is unresolved. Germline V gives CDR1 SGHTA, CDR2 FQGNSA. Between the trimmed V and J ends, which lost 6 bases and 0 bases, there was a span of 9 bases. CDR3 size: 14 residues.

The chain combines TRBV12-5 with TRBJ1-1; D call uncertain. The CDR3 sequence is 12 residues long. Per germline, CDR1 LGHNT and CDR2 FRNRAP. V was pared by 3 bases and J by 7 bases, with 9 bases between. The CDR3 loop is CASGLKVSEAFF. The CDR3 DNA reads TGTGCTAGTGGTTTAAAGGTTAGTGAAGCTTTCTTT. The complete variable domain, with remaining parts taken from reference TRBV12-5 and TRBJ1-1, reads DARVTQTPRHKVTEMGQEVTMRCQPILGHNTVFWYRQTMMQGLELLAYFRNRAPLDDSGMPKDRFSAEMPDATLATLKIQPSEPRDSAVYFCASGLKVSEAFFGQGTRLTVV.

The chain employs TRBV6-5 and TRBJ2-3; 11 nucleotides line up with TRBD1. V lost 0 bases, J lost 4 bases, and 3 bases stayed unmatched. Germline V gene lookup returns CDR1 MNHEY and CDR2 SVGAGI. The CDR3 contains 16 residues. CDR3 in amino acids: CASSYSRTGGADTQYF. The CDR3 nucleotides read TGTGCCAGCAGTTACTCCCGGACAGGGGGCGCAGATACGCAGTATTTT.

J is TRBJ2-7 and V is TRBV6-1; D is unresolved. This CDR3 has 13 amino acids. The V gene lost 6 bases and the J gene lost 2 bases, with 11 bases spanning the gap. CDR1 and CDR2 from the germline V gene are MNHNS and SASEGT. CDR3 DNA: TGTGCCAGCAGAGCAGGCTTGACCTACGAGCAGTACTTC. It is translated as CASRAGLTYEQYF.

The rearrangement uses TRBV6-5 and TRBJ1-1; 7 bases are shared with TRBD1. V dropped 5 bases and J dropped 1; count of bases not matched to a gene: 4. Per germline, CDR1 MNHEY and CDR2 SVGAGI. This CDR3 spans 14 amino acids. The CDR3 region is CASSQRTGNTEAFF. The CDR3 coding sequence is TGTGCCAGCAGTCAACGGACAGGGAACACTGAAGCTTTCTTT.

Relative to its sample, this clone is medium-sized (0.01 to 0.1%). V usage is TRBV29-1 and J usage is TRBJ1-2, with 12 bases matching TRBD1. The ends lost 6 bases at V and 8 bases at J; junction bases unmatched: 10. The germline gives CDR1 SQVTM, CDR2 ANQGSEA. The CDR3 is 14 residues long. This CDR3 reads CSVADGTGGEGYTF. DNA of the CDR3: TGCAGCGTGGCCGATGGGACAGGGGGCGAGGGCTACACCTTC. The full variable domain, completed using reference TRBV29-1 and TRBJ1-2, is SAVISQKPSRDICQRGTSLTIQCQVDSQVTMMFWYRQQPGQSLTLIATANQGSEATYESGFVIDKFPISRPNLTFSTLTVSNMSPEDSSIYLCSVADGTGGEGYTFGSGTRLTVV.

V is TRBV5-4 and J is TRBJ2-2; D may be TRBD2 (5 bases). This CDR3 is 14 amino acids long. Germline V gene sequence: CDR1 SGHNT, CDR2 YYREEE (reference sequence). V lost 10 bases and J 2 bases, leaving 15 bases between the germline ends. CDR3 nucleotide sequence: TGTGCCTGGAAAAGAGCGGAAAACACCGGGGAGCTGTTTTTT. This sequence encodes CAWKRAENTGELFF.

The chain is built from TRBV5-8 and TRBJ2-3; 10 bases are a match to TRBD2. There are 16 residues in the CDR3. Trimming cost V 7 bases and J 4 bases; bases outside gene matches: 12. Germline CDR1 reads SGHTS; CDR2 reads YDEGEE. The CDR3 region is CASGPLLAGSADTQYF. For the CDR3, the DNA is TGTGCCAGCGGACCTTTACTAGCGGGAAGTGCAGATACGCAGTATTTT.

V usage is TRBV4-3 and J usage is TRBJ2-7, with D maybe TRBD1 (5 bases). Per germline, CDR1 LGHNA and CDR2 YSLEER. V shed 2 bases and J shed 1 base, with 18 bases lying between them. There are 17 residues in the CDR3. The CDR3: CASSQTRQQEISYEQYF. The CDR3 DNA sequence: TGCGCCAGCAGCCAAACGAGACAGCAAGAAATTTCCTACGAGCAGTACTTC.

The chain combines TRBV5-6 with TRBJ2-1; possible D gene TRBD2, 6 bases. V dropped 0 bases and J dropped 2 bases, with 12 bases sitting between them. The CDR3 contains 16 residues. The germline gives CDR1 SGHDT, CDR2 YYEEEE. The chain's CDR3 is CASSLGGLTTYNEQFF. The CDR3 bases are TGTGCCAGCAGCTTGGGGGGACTGACAACCTACAATGAGCAGTTCTTC.